Below, one TCR beta chain is given with its context. The antigen is undetermined. The data originate from a study of PD-1 blockade in classical Hodgkin lymphoma. Regarding the study as a whole: TCR diversity in CD4+, not CD8+, cells rose significantly by C4D1. Prior therapy or disease activity may underlie the repertoire differences, whose causes remain undefined.

TCRdb's table, derived via immunoSEQ multiplex PCR, lists solely in-frame clones and lacks some. In the table there are tens of thousands of clones, nearly 90% of which are singletons. Specified time point: cycle 4 day 1 (C4D1), after less than 7 weeks of nivolumab. Every one of the patients relapsed after autologous stem cell transplantation (brentuximab vedotin exposure was variable). The CDR3 is 17 amino acids. Germline values: CDR1 SGHRS, CDR2 YFSETQ. Trimming pared 1 base from V and 6 bases from J, leaving 19 bases between. The chain carries TRBV5-1 and TRBJ2-2; the D gene is possibly TRBD1 (5 bases). This clonotype originated in a human donor with classical Hodgkin lymphoma. Sequenced material: peripheral blood mononuclear cells (PBMCs), taken before the fourth cycle of nivolumab. The CDR3 sequence is CASSLLIQGNNPGELFF. CDR3 DNA sequence: TGCGCCAGCAGCTTGCTAATCCAGGGTAACAATCCCGGGGAGCTGTTTTTT.